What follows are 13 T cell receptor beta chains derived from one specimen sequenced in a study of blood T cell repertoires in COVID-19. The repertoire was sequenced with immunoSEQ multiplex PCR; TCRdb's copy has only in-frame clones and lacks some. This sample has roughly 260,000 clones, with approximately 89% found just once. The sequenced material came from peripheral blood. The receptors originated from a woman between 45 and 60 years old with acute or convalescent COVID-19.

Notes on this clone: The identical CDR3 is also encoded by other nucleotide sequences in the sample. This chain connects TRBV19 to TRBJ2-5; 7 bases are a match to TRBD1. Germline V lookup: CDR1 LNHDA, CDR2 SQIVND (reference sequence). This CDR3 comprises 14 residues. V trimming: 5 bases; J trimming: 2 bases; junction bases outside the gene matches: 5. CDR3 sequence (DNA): TGTGCCAGTAGTTGGGACAGAACTCAAGAGACCCAGTACTTC. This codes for CASSWDRTQETQYF.

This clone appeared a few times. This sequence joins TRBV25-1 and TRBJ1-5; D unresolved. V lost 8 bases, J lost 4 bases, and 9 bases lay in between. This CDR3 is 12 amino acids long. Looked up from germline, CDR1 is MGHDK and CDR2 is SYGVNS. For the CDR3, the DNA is TGTGCCAGCGAGGGTTTGAATCAGCCCCAGCATTTT. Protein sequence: CASEGLNQPQHF. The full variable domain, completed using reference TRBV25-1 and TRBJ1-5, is EADIYQTPRYLVIGTGKKITLECSQTMGHDKMYWYQQDPGMELHLIHYSYGVNSTEKGDLSSESTVSRIRTEHFPLTLESARPSHTSQYLCASEGLNQPQHFGDGTRLSIL.

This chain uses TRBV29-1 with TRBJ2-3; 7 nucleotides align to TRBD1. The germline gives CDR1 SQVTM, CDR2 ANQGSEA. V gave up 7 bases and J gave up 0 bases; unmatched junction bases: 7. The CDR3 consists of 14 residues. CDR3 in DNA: TGCAGCGCCGCGACAGGGCTTAGCACAGATACGCAGTATTTT. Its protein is CSAATGLSTDTQYF.

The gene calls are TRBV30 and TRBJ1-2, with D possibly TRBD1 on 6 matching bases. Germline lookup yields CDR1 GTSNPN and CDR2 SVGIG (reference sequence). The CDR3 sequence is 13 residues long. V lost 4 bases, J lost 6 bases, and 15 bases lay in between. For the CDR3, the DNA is TGTGCCTGGACCCTGGGCAGGGGCGATGGCTACACCTTC. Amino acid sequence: CAWTLGRGDGYTF.

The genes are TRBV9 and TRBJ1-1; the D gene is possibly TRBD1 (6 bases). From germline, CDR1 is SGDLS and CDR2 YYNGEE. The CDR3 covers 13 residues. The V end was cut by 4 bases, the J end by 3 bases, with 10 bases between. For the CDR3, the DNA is TGTGCCAGCAGCTACAGGGTTGACACTGAAGCTTTCTTT. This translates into CASSYRVDTEAFF.

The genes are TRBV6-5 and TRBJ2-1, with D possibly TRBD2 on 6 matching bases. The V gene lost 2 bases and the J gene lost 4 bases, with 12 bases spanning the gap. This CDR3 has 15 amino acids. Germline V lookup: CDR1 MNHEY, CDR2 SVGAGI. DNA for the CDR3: TGTGCCAGCAGTTACAGACGGGAGACGTACAATGAGCAGTTCTTC. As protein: CASSYRRETYNEQFF.

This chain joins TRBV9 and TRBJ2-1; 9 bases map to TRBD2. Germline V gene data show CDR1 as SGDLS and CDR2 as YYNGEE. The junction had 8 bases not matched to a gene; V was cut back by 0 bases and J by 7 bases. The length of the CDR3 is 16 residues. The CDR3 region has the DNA TGTGCCAGCAGCGTAGTCGGCGGTCTAGCGGGAAATGAGCAGTTCTTC. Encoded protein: CASSVVGGLAGNEQFF.

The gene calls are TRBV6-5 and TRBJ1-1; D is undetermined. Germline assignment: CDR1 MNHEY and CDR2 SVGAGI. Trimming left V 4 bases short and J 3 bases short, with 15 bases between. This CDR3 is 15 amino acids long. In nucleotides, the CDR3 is TGTGCCAGCAGTTTATTGGACTGGGATGACACTGAAGCTTTCTTT. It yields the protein CASSLLDWDDTEAFF.

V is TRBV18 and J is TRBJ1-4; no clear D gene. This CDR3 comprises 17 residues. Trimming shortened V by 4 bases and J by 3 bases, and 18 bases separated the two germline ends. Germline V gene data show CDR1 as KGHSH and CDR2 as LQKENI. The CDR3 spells CASSLGLTLGSNEKLFF. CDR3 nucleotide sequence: TGTGCCAGCTCACTCGGACTGACCCTGGGCTCTAATGAAAAACTGTTTTTT.

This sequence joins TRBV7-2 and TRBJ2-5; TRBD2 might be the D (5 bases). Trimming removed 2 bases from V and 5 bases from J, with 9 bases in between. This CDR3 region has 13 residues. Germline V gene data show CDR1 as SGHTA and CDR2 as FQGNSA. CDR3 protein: CASSLTRVETQYF. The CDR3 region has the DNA TGTGCCAGCAGCTTAACGAGGGTTGAGACCCAGTACTTC.

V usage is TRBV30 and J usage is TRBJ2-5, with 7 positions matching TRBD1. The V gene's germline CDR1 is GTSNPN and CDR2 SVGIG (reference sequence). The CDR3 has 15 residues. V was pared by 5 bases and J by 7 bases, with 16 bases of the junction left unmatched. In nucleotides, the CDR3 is TGTGCCTGGGCCAGGTGGACAGGCATGTGGTTGACCCAGTACTTC. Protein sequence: CAWARWTGMWLTQYF.

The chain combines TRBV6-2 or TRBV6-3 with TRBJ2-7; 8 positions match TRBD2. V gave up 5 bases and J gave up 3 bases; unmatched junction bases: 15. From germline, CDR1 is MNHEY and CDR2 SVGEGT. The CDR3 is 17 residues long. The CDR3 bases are TGTGCCAGCAGTCAACCGGGCGGCCTAGCGGGCTTCTACGAGCAGTACTTC. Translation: CASSQPGGLAGFYEQYF.

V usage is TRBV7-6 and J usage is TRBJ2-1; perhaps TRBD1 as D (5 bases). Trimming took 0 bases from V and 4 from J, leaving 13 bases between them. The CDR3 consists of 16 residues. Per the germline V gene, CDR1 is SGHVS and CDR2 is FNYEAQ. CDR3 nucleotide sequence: TGTGCCAGCAGCTTAGCGCAGGGTTCCGCATACAATGAGCAGTTCTTC. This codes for CASSLAQGSAYNEQFF.